Described below is a single TCR beta chain sequence and its context. As yet, its antigen is unknown. The sample is drawn from a study of T cells in localized non-small cell lung cancer. Whole-study results and caveats: A median of around 57 clones ranked among the top 100 in tumor appeared in adjacent lung. Elevated blood T cell density was associated with longer overall survival.

Method: immunoSEQ multiplex PCR; TCRdb's copy keeps in-frame clones and lacks some. The sample consists of 40,000 or so clones, roughly 77% of them appearing once. V dropped 3 bases and J dropped 4 bases, with 10 bases sitting between them. CDR1 is SGHNT, CDR2 YENEEA, per germline. This CDR3 spans 14 amino acids. The input for sequencing was PBMCs, taken before any cancer treatment. J is TRBJ2-1 and V is TRBV11-3; D is perhaps TRBD1 (6 bases). The receptor's source is a woman aged 35 to 70 with stage II squamous cell lung carcinoma. The CDR3 DNA follows: TGTGCCAGCAGCTTCAGGGGCGAGTACAATGAGCAGTTCTTC. This codes for CASSFRGEYNEQFF.